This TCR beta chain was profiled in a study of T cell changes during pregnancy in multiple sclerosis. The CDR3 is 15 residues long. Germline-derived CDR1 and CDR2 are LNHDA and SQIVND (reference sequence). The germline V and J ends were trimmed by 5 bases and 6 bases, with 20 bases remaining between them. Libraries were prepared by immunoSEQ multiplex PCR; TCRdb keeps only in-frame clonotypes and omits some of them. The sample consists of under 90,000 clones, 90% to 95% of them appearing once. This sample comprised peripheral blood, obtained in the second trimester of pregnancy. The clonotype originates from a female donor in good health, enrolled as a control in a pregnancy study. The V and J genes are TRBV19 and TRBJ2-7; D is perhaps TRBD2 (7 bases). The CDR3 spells CASSPSRGGPLEQYF. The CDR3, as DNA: TGTGCCAGTAGTCCCTCCAGGGGAGGGCCCCTCGAGCAGTACTTC.